This TCR beta chain was sequenced in a study of shared T cell receptors in the human thymus. Clones were read by immunoSEQ multiplex PCR, and TCRdb kept only the in-frame ones, dropping some. The sample has about 730,000 clones; approximately 83% are singletons. The CDR3 is 15 residues long. Trimming took 6 bases from V and 4 from J; bases not matched to a gene: 10. Germline V gene data show CDR1 as LGHNA and CDR2 as YSLEER. This sample also belongs to another study, concerning human thymus T cells. That paper states: Corrective surgery for congenital heart defects was being performed on the healthy Finnish infants who served as donors.

The sequenced sample was thymocytes. V gene TRBV4-3 combines with J gene TRBJ1-1; 8 positions agree with TRBD1. The receptor's source is a girl less than two years old with a congenital heart defect. The CDR3 region is CASRRDRGGGTEAFF. The CDR3 DNA reads TGCGCCAGCAGGCGTGACAGGGGTGGCGGCACTGAAGCTTTCTTT.